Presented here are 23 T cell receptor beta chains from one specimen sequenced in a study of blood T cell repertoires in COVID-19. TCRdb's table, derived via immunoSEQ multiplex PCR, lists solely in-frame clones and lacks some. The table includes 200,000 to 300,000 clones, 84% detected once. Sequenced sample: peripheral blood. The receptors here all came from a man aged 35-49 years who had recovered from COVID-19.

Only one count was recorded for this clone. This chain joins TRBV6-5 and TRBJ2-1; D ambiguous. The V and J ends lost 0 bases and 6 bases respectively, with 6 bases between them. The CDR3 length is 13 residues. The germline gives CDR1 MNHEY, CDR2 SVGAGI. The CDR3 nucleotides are TGTGCCAGCAGTTACTCGAAAGCCAATGAGCAGTTCTTC. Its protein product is CASSYSKANEQFF.

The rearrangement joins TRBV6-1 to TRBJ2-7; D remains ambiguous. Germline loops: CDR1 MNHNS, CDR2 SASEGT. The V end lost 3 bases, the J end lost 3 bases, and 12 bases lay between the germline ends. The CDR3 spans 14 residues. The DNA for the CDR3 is TGTGCCAGCAGTGATACTACATTGATCTACGAGCAGTACTTC. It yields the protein CASSDTTLIYEQYF.

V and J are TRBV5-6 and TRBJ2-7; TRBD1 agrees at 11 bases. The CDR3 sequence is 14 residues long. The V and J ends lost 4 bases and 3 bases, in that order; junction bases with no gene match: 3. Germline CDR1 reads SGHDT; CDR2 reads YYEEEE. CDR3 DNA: TGTGCCAGCAGCCCCGGGACAGGGGGCTACGAGCAGTACTTC. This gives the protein CASSPGTGGYEQYF. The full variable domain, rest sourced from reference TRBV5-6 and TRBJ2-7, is DAGVTQSPTHLIKTRGQQVTLRCSPKSGHDTVSWYQQALGQGPQFIFQYYEEEERQRGNFPDRFSGHQFPNYSSELNVNALLLGDSALYLCASSPGTGGYEQYFGPGTRLTVT.

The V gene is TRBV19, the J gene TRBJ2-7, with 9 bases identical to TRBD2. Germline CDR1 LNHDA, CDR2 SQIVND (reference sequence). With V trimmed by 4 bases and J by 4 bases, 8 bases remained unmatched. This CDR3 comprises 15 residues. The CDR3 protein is CASSNLGAGGYEQYF. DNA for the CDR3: TGTGCCAGTAGTAACTTGGGAGCGGGGGGTTACGAGCAGTACTTC.

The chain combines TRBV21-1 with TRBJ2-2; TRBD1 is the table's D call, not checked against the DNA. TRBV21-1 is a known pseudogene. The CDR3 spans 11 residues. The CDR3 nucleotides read TGTGCCAGCAGATGGGACAGGGAGCTGTTTTTT. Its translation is CASRWDRELFF.

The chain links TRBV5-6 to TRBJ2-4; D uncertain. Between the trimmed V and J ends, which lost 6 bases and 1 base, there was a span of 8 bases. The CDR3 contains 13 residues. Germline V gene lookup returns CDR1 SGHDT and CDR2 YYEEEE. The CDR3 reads CASMLYAKNIQYF. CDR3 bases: TGTGCCAGCATGCTATACGCCAAAAACATTCAGTACTTC.

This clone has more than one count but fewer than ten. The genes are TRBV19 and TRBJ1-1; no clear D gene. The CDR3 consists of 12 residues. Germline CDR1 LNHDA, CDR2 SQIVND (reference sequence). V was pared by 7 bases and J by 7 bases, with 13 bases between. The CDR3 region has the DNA TGTGCCAGTAATTGGGGAGAGGGTGAAGCTTTCTTT. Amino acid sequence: CASNWGEGEAFF.

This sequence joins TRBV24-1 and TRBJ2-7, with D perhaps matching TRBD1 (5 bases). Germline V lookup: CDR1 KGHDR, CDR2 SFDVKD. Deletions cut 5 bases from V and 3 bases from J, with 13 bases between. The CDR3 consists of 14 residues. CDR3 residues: CATSVRTDNYEQYF. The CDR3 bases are TGTGCCACCAGTGTTAGGACGGACAACTACGAGCAGTACTTC.

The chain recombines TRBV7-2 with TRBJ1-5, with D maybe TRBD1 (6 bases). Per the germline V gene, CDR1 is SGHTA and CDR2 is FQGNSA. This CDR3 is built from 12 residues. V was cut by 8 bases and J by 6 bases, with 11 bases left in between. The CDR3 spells CASGGAGQPQHF. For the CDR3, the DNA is TGTGCCAGCGGGGGCGCAGGTCAGCCCCAGCATTTT.

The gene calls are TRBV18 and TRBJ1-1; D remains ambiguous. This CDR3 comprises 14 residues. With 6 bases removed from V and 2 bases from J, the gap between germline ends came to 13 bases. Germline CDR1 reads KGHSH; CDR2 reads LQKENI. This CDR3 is CASSFGPFNTEAFF. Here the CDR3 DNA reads TGTGCCAGCTCCTTTGGGCCCTTTAACACTGAAGCTTTCTTT.

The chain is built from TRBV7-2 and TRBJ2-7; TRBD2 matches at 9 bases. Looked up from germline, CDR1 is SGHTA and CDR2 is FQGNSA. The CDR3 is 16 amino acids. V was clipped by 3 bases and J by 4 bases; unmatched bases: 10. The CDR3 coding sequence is TGTGCCAGCAGCTTGGGGCGGGAGGGCCTTAGGTACGAGCAGTACTTC. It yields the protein CASSLGREGLRYEQYF.

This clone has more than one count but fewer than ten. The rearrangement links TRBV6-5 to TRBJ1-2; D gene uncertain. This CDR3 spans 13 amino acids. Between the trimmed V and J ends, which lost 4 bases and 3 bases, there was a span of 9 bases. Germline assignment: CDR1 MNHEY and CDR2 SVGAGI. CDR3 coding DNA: TGTGCCAGCAGTTCGGGTCTACACTATGGCTACACCTTC. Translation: CASSSGLHYGYTF.

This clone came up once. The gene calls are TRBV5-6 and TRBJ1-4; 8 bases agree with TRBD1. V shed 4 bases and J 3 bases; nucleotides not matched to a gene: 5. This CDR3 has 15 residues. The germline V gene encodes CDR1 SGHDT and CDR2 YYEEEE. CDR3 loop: CASSGATGANEKLFF. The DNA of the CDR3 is TGTGCCAGCAGCGGTGCGACAGGGGCTAATGAAAAACTGTTTTTT.

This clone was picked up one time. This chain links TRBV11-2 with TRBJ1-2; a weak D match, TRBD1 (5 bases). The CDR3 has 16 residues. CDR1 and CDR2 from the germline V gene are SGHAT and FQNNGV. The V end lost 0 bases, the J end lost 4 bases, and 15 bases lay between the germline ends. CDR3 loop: CASSLDHRSFSYGYTF. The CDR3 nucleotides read TGTGCCAGCAGCTTAGATCACAGGAGCTTTAGCTATGGCTACACCTTC.

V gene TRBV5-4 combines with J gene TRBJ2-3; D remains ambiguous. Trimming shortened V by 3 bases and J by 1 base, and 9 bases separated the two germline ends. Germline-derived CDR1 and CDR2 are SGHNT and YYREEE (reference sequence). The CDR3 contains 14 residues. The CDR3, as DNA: TGTGCCAGCAGCTACGGTGTGGGCACAGATACGCAGTATTTT. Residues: CASSYGVGTDTQYF.

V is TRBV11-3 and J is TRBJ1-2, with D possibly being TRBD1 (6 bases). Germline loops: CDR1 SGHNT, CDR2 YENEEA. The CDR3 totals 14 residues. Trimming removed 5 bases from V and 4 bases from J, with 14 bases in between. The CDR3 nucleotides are TGTGCCAGCAGCGAACAGGGAATCGGCTATGGCTACACCTTC. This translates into CASSEQGIGYGYTF.

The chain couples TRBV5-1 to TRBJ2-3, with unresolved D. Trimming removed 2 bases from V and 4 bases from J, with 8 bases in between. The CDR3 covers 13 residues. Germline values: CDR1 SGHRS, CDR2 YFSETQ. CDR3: CASSFDSADTQYF. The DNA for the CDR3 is TGCGCCAGCAGCTTTGACTCGGCAGATACGCAGTATTTT.

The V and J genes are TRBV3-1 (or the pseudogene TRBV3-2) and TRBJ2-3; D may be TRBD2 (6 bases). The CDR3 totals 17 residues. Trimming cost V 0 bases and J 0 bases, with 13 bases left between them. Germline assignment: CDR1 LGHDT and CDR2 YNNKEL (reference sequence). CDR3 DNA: TGTGCCAGCAGCCAAGATCCTGGCGGGACTAGCACAGATACGCAGTATTTT. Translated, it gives CASSQDPGGTSTDTQYF.

In nucleotides, the CDR3 is TGCGCCAGCAATCCCGGGACAGGCACAGATACGCAGTATTTT. Protein product: CASNPGTGTDTQYF. J is TRBJ2-3 and V is TRBV5-1; 7 bases match TRBD1. This CDR3 is 14 amino acids long. Looked up from germline, CDR1 is SGHRS and CDR2 is YFSETQ. Losses at the gene ends were 6 bases for V and 1 base for J; bases not matched to a gene: 5.

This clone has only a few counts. The CDR3 loop is CASSILGAKAFF. The CDR3 DNA follows: TGTGCCAGTAGTATTTTGGGGGCCAAAGCTTTCTTT. This chain connects TRBV19 to TRBJ1-1; weak D call: TRBD1 (6 bases). Deletions cut 3 bases from V and 9 bases from J, with 11 bases between. Germline V gene data show CDR1 as LNHDA and CDR2 as SQIVND (reference sequence). The CDR3 totals 12 residues.

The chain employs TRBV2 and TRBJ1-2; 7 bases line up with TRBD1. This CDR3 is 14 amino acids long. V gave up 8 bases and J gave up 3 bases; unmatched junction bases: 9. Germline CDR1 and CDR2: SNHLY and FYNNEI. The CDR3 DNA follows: TGTGCCAGCCAGAACAGGGGAATGGACTATGGCTACACCTTC. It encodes CASQNRGMDYGYTF.

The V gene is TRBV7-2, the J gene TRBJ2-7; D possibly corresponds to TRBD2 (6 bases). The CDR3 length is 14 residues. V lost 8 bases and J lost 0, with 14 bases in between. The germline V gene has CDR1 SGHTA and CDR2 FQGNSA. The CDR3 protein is CASSLARNSYEQYF. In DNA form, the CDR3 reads TGTGCCAGCTCCCTAGCGCGGAACTCCTACGAGCAGTACTTC. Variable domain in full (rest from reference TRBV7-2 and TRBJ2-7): GAGVSQSPSNKVTEKGKDVELRCDPISGHTALYWYRQSLGQGLEFLIYFQGNSAPDKSGLPSDRFSAERTGGSVSTLTIQRTQQEDSAVYLCASSLARNSYEQYFGPGTRLTVT.

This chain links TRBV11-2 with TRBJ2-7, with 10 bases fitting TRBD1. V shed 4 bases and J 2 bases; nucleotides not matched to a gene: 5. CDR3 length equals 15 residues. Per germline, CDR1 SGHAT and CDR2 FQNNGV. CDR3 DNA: TGTGCCAGCAGCTACGGACAGGGGGGGACCTACGAGCAGTACTTC. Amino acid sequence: CASSYGQGGTYEQYF.